This TCR beta chain stems from a study of cytomegalovirus exposure and HLA in healthy donors. Concerning this clone: Its antigen is not identified.

A multiplex PCR was run with 60 Vbeta primers and 13 Jbeta primers. Per the authors' pipeline: Later, tens of millions of unique TCR beta chains were counted in an analysis, and some 10 million of them were shared. TCRdb keeps only in-frame clones here, not all; method: immunoSEQ multiplex PCR. That table furnishes V, J and clone size, whereas the DNA furnished D and trimming. The table for this sample gives just over 60,000 clones. Points from the study as a whole: HLA alleles were associated with 15,000 to 20,000 TCR beta sequences in a later analysis at 0.05 false discovery rate. A later analysis showed that HLA-associated TCR beta chains had undergone more clonal expansion than equally common others. The study designated 150 or so TCR beta chains cytomegalovirus-associated.

There are 13 residues in the CDR3. Germline CDR1 reads MNHEY; CDR2 reads SMNVEV (reference sequence). Trimming cost V 0 bases and J 1 base, with 4 bases left between them. This clonotype was sampled from a man in his thirties or forties in good health and CMV-seropositive. J is TRBJ2-7 and V is TRBV27; no clear D gene. Material: PBMCs. The CDR3 reads CASSLSGSYEQYF. Written as DNA, the CDR3 is TGTGCCAGCAGTTTATCCGGGTCCTACGAGCAGTACTTC.